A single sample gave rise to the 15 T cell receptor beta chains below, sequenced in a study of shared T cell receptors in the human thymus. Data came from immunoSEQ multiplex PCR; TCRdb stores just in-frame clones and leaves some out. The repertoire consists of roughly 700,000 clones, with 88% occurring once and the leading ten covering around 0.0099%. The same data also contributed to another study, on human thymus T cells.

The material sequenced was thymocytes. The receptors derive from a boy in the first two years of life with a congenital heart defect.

The CDR3 region is CATSTIPYGYTF. As DNA, the CDR3 is TGTGCCACCAGCACAATCCCCTATGGCTACACCTTC. This sequence joins TRBV15 and TRBJ1-2; no firm D call. The CDR3 runs to 12 residues. V was trimmed by 4 bases and J by 4 bases, leaving 7 bases between them. Germline values: CDR1 LNHNV, CDR2 YYDKDF (reference sequence). The full variable domain, rest sourced from reference TRBV15 and TRBJ1-2, is DAMVIQNPRYQVTQFGKPVTLSCSQTLNHNVMYWYQQKSSQAPKLLFHYYDKDFNNEADTPDNFQSRRPNTSFCFLDIRSPGLGDTAMYLCATSTIPYGYTFGSGTRLTVV.

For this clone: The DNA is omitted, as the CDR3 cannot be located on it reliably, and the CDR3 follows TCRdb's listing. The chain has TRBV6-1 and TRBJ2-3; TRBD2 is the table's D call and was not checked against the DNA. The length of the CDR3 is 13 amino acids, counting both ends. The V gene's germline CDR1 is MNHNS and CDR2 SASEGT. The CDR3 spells CASGVGAGAALDF.

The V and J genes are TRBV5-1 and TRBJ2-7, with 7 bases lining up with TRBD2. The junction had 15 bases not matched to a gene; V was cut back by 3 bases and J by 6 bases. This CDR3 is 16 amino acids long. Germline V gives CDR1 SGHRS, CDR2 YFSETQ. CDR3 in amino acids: CASSWAPGRSHPEQYF. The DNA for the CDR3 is TGCGCCAGCAGCTGGGCCCCCGGGAGGAGCCATCCCGAGCAGTACTTC.

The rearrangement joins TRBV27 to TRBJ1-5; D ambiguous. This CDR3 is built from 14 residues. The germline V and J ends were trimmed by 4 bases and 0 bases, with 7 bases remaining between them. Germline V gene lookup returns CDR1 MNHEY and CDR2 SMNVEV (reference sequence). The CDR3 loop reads CASSSLDSNQPQHF. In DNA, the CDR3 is TGTGCCAGCAGTTCCCTAGATAGCAATCAGCCCCAGCATTTT.

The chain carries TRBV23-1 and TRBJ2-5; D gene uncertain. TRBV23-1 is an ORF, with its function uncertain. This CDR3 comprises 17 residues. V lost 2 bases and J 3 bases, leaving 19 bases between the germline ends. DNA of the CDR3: TGCGCCAGCAGTCAACTTGTTGGGTGGGCTACGGAAGAGACCCAGTACTTC. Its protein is CASSQLVGWATEETQYF.

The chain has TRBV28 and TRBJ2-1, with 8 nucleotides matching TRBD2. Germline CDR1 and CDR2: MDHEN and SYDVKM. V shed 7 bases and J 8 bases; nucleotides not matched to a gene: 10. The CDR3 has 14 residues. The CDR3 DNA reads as TGTGCCAGCATGCACGGGAGGGCGGGCGATGAGCAGTTCTTC. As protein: CASMHGRAGDEQFF.

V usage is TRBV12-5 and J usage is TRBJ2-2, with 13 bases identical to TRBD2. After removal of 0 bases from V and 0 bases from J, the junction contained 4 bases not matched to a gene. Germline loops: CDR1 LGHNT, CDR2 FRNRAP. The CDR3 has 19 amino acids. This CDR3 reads CASGLVGTSGATNTGELFF. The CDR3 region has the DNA TGTGCTAGTGGTTTGGTAGGGACTAGCGGGGCCACGAACACCGGGGAGCTGTTTTTT. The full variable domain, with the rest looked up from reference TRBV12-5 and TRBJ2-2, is DARVTQTPRHKVTEMGQEVTMRCQPILGHNTVFWYRQTMMQGLELLAYFRNRAPLDDSGMPKDRFSAEMPDATLATLKIQPSEPRDSAVYFCASGLVGTSGATNTGELFFGEGSRLTVL.

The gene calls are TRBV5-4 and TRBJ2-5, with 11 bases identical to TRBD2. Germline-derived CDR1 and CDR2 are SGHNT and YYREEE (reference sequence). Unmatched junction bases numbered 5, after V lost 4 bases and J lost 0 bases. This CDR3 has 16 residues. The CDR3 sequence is CASSQGLAVYQETQYF. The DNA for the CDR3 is TGTGCCAGCAGCCAGGGACTAGCGGTATACCAAGAGACCCAGTACTTC.

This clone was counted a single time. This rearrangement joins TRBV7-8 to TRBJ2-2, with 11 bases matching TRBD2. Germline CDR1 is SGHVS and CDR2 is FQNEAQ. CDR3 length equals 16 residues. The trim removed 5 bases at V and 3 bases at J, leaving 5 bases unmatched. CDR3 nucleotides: TGTGCCAGCAGCCTCCTAGCGGGAGGAGACACCGGGGAGCTGTTTTTT. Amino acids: CASSLLAGGDTGELFF.

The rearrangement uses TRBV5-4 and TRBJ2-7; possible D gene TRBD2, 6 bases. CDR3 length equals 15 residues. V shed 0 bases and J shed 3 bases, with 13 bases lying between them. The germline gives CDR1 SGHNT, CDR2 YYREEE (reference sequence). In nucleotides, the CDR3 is TGTGCCAGCAGCTTGGAAGGGGAGGATTTCTACGAGCAGTACTTC. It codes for CASSLEGEDFYEQYF.

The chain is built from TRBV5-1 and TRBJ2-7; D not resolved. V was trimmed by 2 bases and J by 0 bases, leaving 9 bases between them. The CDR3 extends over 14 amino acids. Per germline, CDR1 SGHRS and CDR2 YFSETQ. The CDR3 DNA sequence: TGCGCCAGCAGCTTTGGTCCGAGCTCCTACGAGCAGTACTTC. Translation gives CASSFGPSSYEQYF.

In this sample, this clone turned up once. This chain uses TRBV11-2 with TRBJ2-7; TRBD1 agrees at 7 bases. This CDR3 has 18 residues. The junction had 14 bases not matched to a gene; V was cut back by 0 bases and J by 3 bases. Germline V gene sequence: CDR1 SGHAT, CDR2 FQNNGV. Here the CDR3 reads CASSLDPHRGWGSYEQYF. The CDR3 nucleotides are TGTGCCAGCAGCTTAGACCCCCACAGGGGATGGGGGAGCTACGAGCAGTACTTC.

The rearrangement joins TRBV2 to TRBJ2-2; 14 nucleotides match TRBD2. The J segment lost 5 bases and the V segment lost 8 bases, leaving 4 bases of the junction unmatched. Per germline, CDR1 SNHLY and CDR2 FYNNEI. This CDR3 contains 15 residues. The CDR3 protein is CASAGLAGGTGELFF. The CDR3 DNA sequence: TGTGCCAGCGCCGGACTAGCGGGGGGAACCGGGGAGCTGTTTTTT.

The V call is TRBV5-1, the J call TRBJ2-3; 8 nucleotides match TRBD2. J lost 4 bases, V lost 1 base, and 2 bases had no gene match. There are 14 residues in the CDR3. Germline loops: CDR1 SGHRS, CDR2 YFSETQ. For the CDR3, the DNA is TGCGCCAGCAGCTTGCGGGAGGGCCCAGATACGCAGTATTTT. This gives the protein CASSLREGPDTQYF.

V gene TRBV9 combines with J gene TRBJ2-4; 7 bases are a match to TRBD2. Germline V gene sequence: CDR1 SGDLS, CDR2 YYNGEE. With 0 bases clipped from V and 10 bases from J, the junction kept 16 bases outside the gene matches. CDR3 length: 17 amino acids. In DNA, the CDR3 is TGTGCCAGCAGCGTAGGGGTCGGGAGGTCTAAGGAAGGTATTCAGTACTTC. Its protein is CASSVGVGRSKEGIQYF.